Sequencing of this T cell receptor (beta chain) was carried out in a study of blood T cell repertoires in COVID-19. Looking at the study overall: Samples came from the United States, Italy and Spain, spanning acute and convalescent COVID-19. The cDNA or gDNA used as material had been derived from T cells, B-cell-depleted T cells, or PBMCs.

Per the original methods: Cell counts per sample came from amplifying reference gene primers. Clones were sequenced by immunoSEQ multiplex PCR, and TCRdb holds only the in-frame ones, with some missing. V, J and clone size reflect that table, while D and trimming were determined from the DNA. The sample holds under 300,000 clones, 88% seen once. Participant ages covered 18 to 89 years across 24 US areas. Germline-derived CDR1 and CDR2 are MNHEY and SVGAGI. V shed 6 bases and J 6 bases; nucleotides not matched to a gene: 6. The CDR3 sequence is 14 residues long. The material sequenced was PBMCs or T cells enriched from blood (not recorded which). J is TRBJ1-5 and V is TRBV6-5, with TRBD1 identical over 9 bases. The sequence was obtained from a woman aged 60-75 years in a cohort exposed to, infected with or recovered from COVID-19 (not recorded which). In DNA form, the CDR3 reads TGTGCCAGCAGGTTGGGACAGGGAGCTCAGCCCCAGCATTTT. Its translation is CASRLGQGAQPQHF.